This T cell receptor beta chain appears in the sequencing data of a study of T cells after yellow fever vaccination. Whole-study context: With SMART-Seq v4 Ultra Low Input, the fractions containing low cell numbers were prepared.

Between the trimmed V and J ends, which lost 9 bases and 4 bases, there was a span of 18 bases. The CDR3 extends over 14 amino acids. Germline V CDR1 and CDR2: SGHDN, FVKESK. Study results and caveats: It was the secondary response that reached its peak faster, day 5 versus 15, but it was weaker. Subsequent to the booster, the majority of primary-vaccination clones reappeared (around 95% CD4, 88% CD8).

This clonotype has ten or more counts. What it binds is unknown. Each CDR3 protein gets one entry after TCRdb re-called the 5' RACE reads with MiXCR. The repertoire holds fewer than 400,000 distinct CDR3 sequences, with around 6.5% as singletons. The sequence was collected from a man in his thirties or forties who received the YFV17D yellow fever vaccine. The specimen was PBMCs, collected 5 days after the yellow fever booster vaccination. The gene calls are TRBV14 and TRBJ2-5; D remains unclear. The CDR3 reads CASSGAVGGETQYF. The CDR3 DNA is TGTGCCAGTTCCGGAGCCGTTGGCGGAGAGACCCAGTACTTC.